Shown below are 27 T cell receptor beta chains from a single sample sequenced in a study of shared clonotypes between healthy human individuals. Some clones are missing from TCRdb's copy, which holds only in-frame ones; the method was immunoSEQ multiplex PCR. The sample shows hundreds of thousands of clones, approximately 95% of them seen only once. Sequenced sample: naive CD4+ T cells sorted from blood. Noted subset: CD45RA+ positively selected. Every receptor here comes from a woman in her twenties or thirties in good health.

This chain joins TRBV27 and TRBJ2-3; D might be TRBD2 (6 bases). V was cut by 6 bases and J by 0 bases, with 13 bases left in between. The CDR3 extends over 15 amino acids. The germline V gene encodes CDR1 MNHEY and CDR2 SMNVEV (reference sequence). The CDR3 bases are TGTGCCAGCAGATTCGGGGGAGCTAGCACAGATACGCAGTATTTT. This codes for CASRFGGASTDTQYF.

The rearrangement links TRBV6-5 to TRBJ2-2; D gene ambiguous. Germline CDR1 is MNHEY and CDR2 is SVGAGI. CDR3 length: 14 amino acids. The ends were cut back, 5 bases at V and 3 bases at J, with 10 bases in the middle. The CDR3 spells CASSRLSYTGELFF. The CDR3 nucleotides are TGTGCCAGCAGTAGACTTTCATACACCGGGGAGCTGTTTTTT.

The chain couples TRBV5-1 to TRBJ2-3; TRBD2 is a possible D gene (6 bases). There are 15 residues in the CDR3. Trimming shortened V by 0 bases and J by 3 bases, and 11 bases separated the two germline ends. The germline V gene encodes CDR1 SGHRS and CDR2 YFSETQ. This CDR3 reads CASSLGAGRTDTQYF. The CDR3 DNA is TGCGCCAGCAGCTTGGGGGCAGGGAGGACAGATACGCAGTATTTT.

This rearrangement joins TRBV7-8 to TRBJ2-5, with D unclear. V lost 6 bases and J lost 5, with 10 bases in between. Germline V CDR1 and CDR2: SGHVS, FQNEAQ. The CDR3 sequence is 12 residues long. This chain's CDR3 is CASSETGETQYF. As DNA, the CDR3 is TGTGCCAGCAGTGAAACCGGGGAGACCCAGTACTTC.

The chain is built from TRBV11-2 and TRBJ1-1; D not certain. Germline loops: CDR1 SGHAT, CDR2 FQNNGV. The CDR3 covers 13 residues. V dropped 1 base and J dropped 5 bases, with 8 bases sitting between them. CDR3 bases: TGTGCCAGCAGCTTAGCCACTCGGACTGAAGCTTTCTTT. It is translated as CASSLATRTEAFF. Based on the CDR3 plus reference TRBV11-2 and TRBJ1-1, the full variable domain is EAGVAQSPRYKIIEKRQSVAFWCNPISGHATLYWYQQILGQGPKLLIQFQNNGVVDDSQLPKDRFSAERLKGVDSTLKIQPAKLEDSAVYLCASSLATRTEAFFGQGTRLTVV.

The rearrangement joins TRBV29-1 to TRBJ2-7; 8 bases match TRBD1. This CDR3 region has 13 residues. Looked up from germline, CDR1 is SQVTM and CDR2 is ANQGSEA. Trimming cost V 7 bases and J 3 bases; bases outside gene matches: 8. CDR3 region: CSASDRAYYEQYF. The CDR3 nucleotides read TGCAGCGCATCGGACAGGGCGTACTACGAGCAGTACTTC.

The chain is built from TRBV7-2 and TRBJ1-4; D possibly corresponds to TRBD1 (6 bases). This CDR3 has 15 amino acids. Germline V gives CDR1 SGHTA, CDR2 FQGNSA. V was trimmed by 2 bases and J by 7 bases, leaving 14 bases between them. CDR3 coding DNA: TGTGCCAGCAGCTTAATTCAAGGGGGTGGTGAAAAACTGTTTTTT. Its translation is CASSLIQGGGEKLFF.

This clone occurred once. CDR3 residues: CASSSNQGNEQFF. The CDR3 DNA follows: TGTGCCAGCAGTTCTAATCAGGGAAATGAGCAGTTCTTC. This sequence joins TRBV6-6 and TRBJ2-1, with D perhaps matching TRBD1 (5 bases). CDR3 size: 13 residues. Per the germline V gene, CDR1 is MNHNY and CDR2 is SVGAGI (reference sequence). V was shortened by 4 bases and J by 7 bases, with 11 bases between the two germline ends.

This sequence joins TRBV5-1 and TRBJ2-3; D remains unclear. V shed 0 bases and J shed 2 bases, with 4 bases lying between them. CDR1 SGHRS and CDR2 YFSETQ come from the germline V gene. The CDR3 runs 13 residues. The CDR3 loop is CASSLGYTDTQYF. DNA for the CDR3: TGCGCCAGCAGCTTGGGTTACACAGATACGCAGTATTTT.

The chain employs TRBV6-6 and TRBJ2-7; 12 bases are a match to TRBD2. The germline V gene has CDR1 MNHNY and CDR2 SVGAGI (reference sequence). The CDR3 spans 15 residues. J lost 7 bases, V lost 6 bases, and 10 bases had no gene match. The CDR3 DNA reads TGTGCCAGCAGCCCCGGACTAGCGGGATCGGGTGAGCAGTACTTC. It is translated as CASSPGLAGSGEQYF.

The chain recombines TRBV28 with TRBJ1-4; maybe TRBD1 (6 bases). CDR3 size: 13 residues. V was pared by 2 bases and J by 5 bases, with 6 bases between. Germline V gene lookup returns CDR1 MDHEN and CDR2 SYDVKM. Here the CDR3 DNA reads TGTGCCAGCAGTTTAACAGGGAATGAAAAACTGTTTTTT. Its protein product is CASSLTGNEKLFF.

The chain combines TRBV5-1 with TRBJ2-5, with a tentative D call TRBD2 (6 bases). Germline V gene lookup returns CDR1 SGHRS and CDR2 YFSETQ. This CDR3 spans 14 amino acids. V shed 0 bases and J shed 7 bases, with 13 bases lying between them. The CDR3 here is CASSLVGGSGTQYF. CDR3 bases: TGCGCCAGCAGCTTGGTGGGAGGATCGGGGACCCAGTACTTC.

V is TRBV27 and J is TRBJ2-3; D gene ambiguous. Between the trimmed V and J ends, which lost 4 bases and 2 bases, there was a span of 10 bases. Germline lookup yields CDR1 MNHEY and CDR2 SMNVEV (reference sequence). The CDR3 loop spans 14 amino acids. The CDR3: CASSSGLVTDTQYF. The CDR3 DNA reads TGTGCCAGCAGTTCTGGGTTAGTCACAGATACGCAGTATTTT.

This chain connects TRBV7-2 to TRBJ2-7; 8 bases agree with TRBD1. The CDR3 is 15 amino acids. Germline loops: CDR1 SGHTA, CDR2 FQGNSA. Trimming at V came to 5 bases and at J to 6 bases, leaving 12 bases not matched to a gene. CDR3 nucleotide sequence: TGTGCCAGCAGCCCGGGTCAGGGGGCTTGGACCGAGCAGTACTTC. This encodes CASSPGQGAWTEQYF.

The chain links TRBV5-1 to TRBJ2-7, with D perhaps matching TRBD2 (5 bases). Trimming shortened V by 0 bases and J by 2 bases, and 12 bases separated the two germline ends. The CDR3 covers 15 residues. The germline V gene has CDR1 SGHRS and CDR2 YFSETQ. CDR3 in DNA: TGCGCCAGCAGCTTGGTTTCGGGGAAGGCCTACGAGCAGTACTTC. Amino acid sequence: CASSLVSGKAYEQYF.

CDR3 bases: TGCGCCAGCAGCACAGACGGGAACACTGAAGCTTTCTTT. Translation: CASSTDGNTEAFF. V gene TRBV5-1 combines with J gene TRBJ1-1; D is unresolved. The V gene lost 4 bases and the J gene lost 1 base, with 8 bases spanning the gap. The length of the CDR3 is 13 residues. Germline CDR1 reads SGHRS; CDR2 reads YFSETQ.

Of note for this clone: The same CDR3 can be traced to other DNA sequences in this sample. The chain joins TRBV5-1 to TRBJ1-1; D is unclear. The germline CDR1 and CDR2 sequences are SGHRS and YFSETQ. The CDR3 spans 13 residues. V shed 4 bases and J shed 0 bases, with 7 bases lying between them. This CDR3 is CASSQQVNTEAFF. CDR3 nucleotide sequence: TGCGCCAGCAGCCAGCAGGTGAACACTGAAGCTTTCTTT.

The rearrangement uses TRBV28 and TRBJ2-1; possibly TRBD2 for D (6 bases). The germline V and J ends were trimmed by 5 bases and 8 bases, with 16 bases remaining between them. The CDR3 has 14 amino acids. Germline V gene lookup returns CDR1 MDHEN and CDR2 SYDVKM. This chain's CDR3 is CASSPGTPPYEQFF. The CDR3 DNA reads as TGTGCCAGCAGTCCCGGGACTCCACCCTATGAGCAGTTCTTC.

The CDR3 sequence: CASSLNLRFTDTQYF. CDR3 nucleotides: TGTGCCAGCAGTTTAAATCTTCGATTCACAGATACGCAGTATTTT. The chain uses TRBV28 and TRBJ2-3; D is unclear. Germline CDR1 MDHEN, CDR2 SYDVKM. The V end lost 2 bases, the J end lost 2 bases, and 11 bases lay between the germline ends. This CDR3 contains 15 residues.

The chain is built from TRBV6-1 and TRBJ2-7; D may be TRBD1 (7 bases). The CDR3 has 13 amino acids. The V end lost 7 bases, the J end lost 4 bases, and 14 bases lay between the germline ends. Germline V gene sequence: CDR1 MNHNS, CDR2 SASEGT. In DNA, the CDR3 is TGTGCCAGCACCAGGGGGGCGGCATACGAGCAGTACTTC. This gives the protein CASTRGAAYEQYF.

This chain joins TRBV4-2 and TRBJ2-2; no clear D. Trimming cost V 0 bases and J 2 bases, with 7 bases left between them. There are 15 residues in the CDR3. Germline CDR1 and CDR2: LGHNA and YNFKEQ. CDR3 coding DNA: TGTGCCAGCAGCCAAGAAAACAGAAACACCGGGGAGCTGTTTTTT. This translates into CASSQENRNTGELFF.

This chain links TRBV7-7 with TRBJ2-7; D perhaps matches TRBD2 (6 bases). V was pared by 3 bases and J by 3 bases, with 27 bases between. Germline loops: CDR1 SSHAT, CDR2 FNYEAQ (reference sequence). The CDR3 covers 19 residues. CDR3 sequence reads: CASSFAETEGLPVIYEQYF. CDR3 nucleotides: TGTGCCAGCAGCTTTGCGGAAACCGAGGGACTCCCAGTAATCTACGAGCAGTACTTC.

This chain's CDR3 is CASTPRDRVWNTEAFF. CDR3 DNA: TGTGCCAGCACCCCACGGGACAGGGTATGGAACACTGAAGCTTTCTTT. The chain carries TRBV7-8 and TRBJ1-1; 9 bases fit TRBD1. Germline CDR1 reads SGHVS; CDR2 reads FQNEAQ. V gave up 7 bases and J gave up 1 base; unmatched junction bases: 10. CDR3 length: 16 residues.

This clone was found once. This chain uses TRBV6-5 with TRBJ2-5; tentatively, D is TRBD1 or TRBD2 (5 bases each). V was cut by 4 bases and J by 11 bases, with 20 bases left in between. Germline-derived CDR1 and CDR2 are MNHEY and SVGAGI. The CDR3 extends over 14 amino acids. Here the CDR3 reads CASSSSGPKGEQYF. Here the CDR3 DNA reads TGTGCCAGCAGTTCCTCCGGGCCGAAAGGGGAGCAGTACTTC.

The rearrangement joins TRBV18 to TRBJ2-2; 8 nucleotides align to TRBD2. The CDR3 runs 17 residues. The germline gives CDR1 KGHSH, CDR2 LQKENI. V lost 3 bases and J lost 4; bases outside the gene matches: 10. The CDR3 DNA follows: TGTGCCAGCTCACCTCAATCGGGAGGGCCGGTCACCGGGGAGCTGTTTTTT. Translated, it gives CASSPQSGGPVTGELFF. Filled out from reference TRBV18 and TRBJ2-2, the complete variable domain reads NAGVMQNPRHLVRRRGQEARLRCSPMKGHSHVYWYRQLPEEGLKFMVYLQKENIIDESGMPKERFSAEFPKEGPSILRIQQVVRGDSAAYFCASSPQSGGPVTGELFFGEGSRLTVL.

The chain is built from TRBV30 and TRBJ2-2; tentatively, D is TRBD1 (5 bases). CDR1 is GTSNPN and CDR2 is SVGIG in the germline V gene (reference sequence). This CDR3 region has 13 residues. Trimming shortened V by 8 bases and J by 1 base, and 11 bases separated the two germline ends. The CDR3 sequence is CARHQGNTGELFF. CDR3 coding DNA: TGTGCCCGGCATCAGGGGAACACCGGGGAGCTGTTTTTT.

The CDR3 bases are TGCGCCAGCAGCTTGGTGGCGGGTGGGGACCCGGGAGAGCAGTACTTC. This gives the protein CASSLVAGGDPGEQYF. This chain links TRBV5-1 with TRBJ2-7; D may correspond to TRBD1 or TRBD2 (5 bases each). V lost 0 bases and J 7 bases, leaving 20 bases between the germline ends. Germline CDR1 is SGHRS and CDR2 is YFSETQ. The CDR3 runs to 16 residues.